These 15 T cell receptor beta chains originate from one sample sequenced in a study of blood T cell repertoires in COVID-19. Some clones are missing from TCRdb's copy, which holds only in-frame ones; the method was immunoSEQ multiplex PCR. This sample yields 90,000 to 150,000 clones, of which less than 85% are seen a single time; more than 0.8% belongs to the top ten. Sequencing input: peripheral blood. These receptors all come from a human donor with acute or convalescent COVID-19. The donor label of this sample is uncertain.

This rearrangement joins TRBV6-5 to TRBJ2-7; 10 bases agree with TRBD1. Trimming cost V 4 bases and J 4 bases; bases outside gene matches: 7. The CDR3 consists of 15 residues. The V gene's germline CDR1 is MNHEY and CDR2 SVGAGI. The CDR3 DNA reads TGTGCCAGCAGTTCCAGGACAGGGGGAGGGTACGAGCAGTACGTC. This gives the protein CASSSRTGGGYEQYV.

This clone was counted a single time. The chain uses TRBV4-1 and TRBJ2-2; TRBD2 matches at 12 bases. Unmatched junction bases numbered 1, after V lost 6 bases and J lost 2 bases. CDR3 length: 15 residues. The germline gives CDR1 MGHRA, CDR2 YSYEKL. CDR3 sequence reads: CASRTSGGNTGELFF. The CDR3 nucleotides read TGCGCCAGCAGGACTAGCGGGGGAAACACCGGGGAGCTGTTTTTT.

V gene TRBV11-2 combines with J gene TRBJ2-6; 8 bases agree with TRBD2. V shed 3 bases, J shed 0 bases, and the junction held 4 bases outside the gene matches. Germline CDR1 reads SGHAT; CDR2 reads FQNNGV. The CDR3 runs 17 residues. The CDR3 spells CASSFRGGSSGANVLTF. The CDR3 DNA is TGTGCCAGCAGCTTCCGCGGGGGGAGCTCTGGGGCCAACGTCCTGACTTTC.

The chain recombines TRBV6-5 with TRBJ1-4; D gene ambiguous. The germline gives CDR1 MNHEY, CDR2 SVGAGI. Between the trimmed V and J ends, which lost 4 bases and 10 bases, there was a span of 16 bases. The CDR3 runs 14 residues. In nucleotides, the CDR3 is TGTGCCAGCAGTTTAGAGGGAAGAGTGGGAAAACTGTTTTTT. This translates into CASSLEGRVGKLFF.

This chain joins TRBV6-1 and TRBJ1-6; D may be TRBD1 (6 bases). The CDR3 length is 16 residues. Germline CDR1 reads MNHNS; CDR2 reads SASEGT. Trimming pared 2 bases from V and 8 bases from J, leaving 16 bases between. The CDR3 coding sequence is TGTGCCAGCAGTGAAAATTGGGGGCGACCTTATTCACCCCTCCACTTT. This sequence encodes CASSENWGRPYSPLHF.

V and J are TRBV28 and TRBJ2-1; 7 bases match TRBD1. V lost 1 base, J lost 15 bases, and 3 bases stayed unmatched. The CDR3 is 11 residues long. The germline CDR1 and CDR2 sequences are MDHEN and SYDVKM. The CDR3 loop is CASSLLDRWFF. The DNA for the CDR3 is TGTGCCAGCAGTTTATTGGACAGGTGGTTCTTC. Full variable domain (rest looked up from reference TRBV28 and TRBJ2-1): DVKVTQSSRYLVKRTGEKVFLECVQDMDHENMFWYRQDPGLGLRLIYFSYDVKMKEKGDIPEGYSVSREKKERFSLILESASTNQTSMYLCASSLLDRWFFGPGTRLTVL.

The chain links TRBV4-2 to TRBJ2-3; 8 positions agree with TRBD2. J was trimmed by 3 bases and V by 4 bases; bases with no gene match: 12. CDR1 LGHNA and CDR2 YNFKEQ come from the germline V gene. This CDR3 comprises 17 residues. CDR3: CASSRGAKSGGTDTQYF. CDR3 in DNA: TGTGCCAGCAGCCGGGGGGCAAAGAGCGGGGGTACAGATACGCAGTATTTT.

V usage is TRBV27 and J usage is TRBJ1-1, with TRBD1 matching over 7 bases. Germline V gives CDR1 MNHEY, CDR2 SMNVEV (reference sequence). V lost 6 bases to trimming and J lost 0 bases; unmatched junction nucleotides: 10. This CDR3 is 16 amino acids long. CDR3: CASRKQGTLMNTEAFF. CDR3 coding DNA: TGTGCCAGCAGGAAACAGGGGACCCTTATGAACACTGAAGCTTTCTTT.

This chain uses TRBV7-9 with TRBJ1-5; D unresolved. This CDR3 is 14 amino acids long. The ends were cut back, 0 bases at V and 0 bases at J, with 3 bases in the middle. Per germline, CDR1 SEHNR and CDR2 FQNEAQ (reference sequence). The DNA for the CDR3 is TGTGCCAGCAGCTTAGCACATAGCAATCAGCCCCAGCATTTT. As protein: CASSLAHSNQPQHF.

The rearrangement links TRBV12-5 to TRBJ1-2; 8 bases line up with TRBD1. Germline assignment: CDR1 LGHNT and CDR2 FRNRAP. The CDR3 sequence is 18 residues long. Trimming at V came to 2 bases and at J to 2 bases, leaving 13 bases not matched to a gene. The DNA for the CDR3 is TGTGCTAGTGGTTTGATGACAGGGGCTCAAAATGGGAACTATGGCTACACCTTC. It encodes CASGLMTGAQNGNYGYTF.

V usage is TRBV6-1 and J usage is TRBJ2-1; possibly TRBD1 for D (5 bases). This CDR3 region has 15 residues. V was cut by 0 bases and J by 4 bases, with 10 bases left in between. CDR1 MNHNS and CDR2 SASEGT come from the germline V gene. The CDR3 here is CASSEAGPPYNEQFF. CDR3 DNA: TGTGCCAGCAGTGAAGCGGGGCCTCCTTACAATGAGCAGTTCTTC.

The chain combines TRBV30 with TRBJ1-3; perhaps TRBD1 as D (5 bases). The V and J ends lost 2 bases and 2 bases respectively, with 10 bases between them. This CDR3 comprises 14 residues. Germline V gene data show CDR1 as GTSNPN and CDR2 as SVGIG (reference sequence). The CDR3, as DNA: TGTGCCTGGAGTATGGACACAACTGGAAACACCATATATTTT. It is translated as CAWSMDTTGNTIYF.

This chain links TRBV28 with TRBJ2-1, with 7 bases identical to TRBD2. After removal of 6 bases from V and 8 bases from J, the junction contained 10 bases not matched to a gene. CDR1 and CDR2 from the germline V gene are MDHEN and SYDVKM. CDR3 length: 14 amino acids. CDR3 bases: TGTGCCAGCAGGGAGGGGACGGGAGGCGATGAGCAGTTCTTC. The encoded protein is CASREGTGGDEQFF.

This chain links TRBV30 with TRBJ1-3, with D uncertain. The CDR3 spans 12 residues. Trimming removed 0 bases from V and 4 bases from J, with 4 bases in between. The germline CDR1 and CDR2 sequences are GTSNPN and SVGIG (reference sequence). The CDR3 spells CAWSVEGNTIYF. The CDR3 DNA is TGTGCCTGGAGTGTAGAGGGAAACACCATATATTTT.

Only a few counts were recorded for this clone. The identical CDR3 is also encoded by other nucleotide sequences in the sample. The chain is built from TRBV24-1 and TRBJ2-3; no reliable D call. This CDR3 spans 12 amino acids. V lost 5 bases and J lost 1, with 3 bases in between. The germline V gene has CDR1 KGHDR and CDR2 SFDVKD. The CDR3 sequence: CATSAGTDTQYF. The CDR3 DNA reads as TGTGCCACCAGTGCCGGCACAGATACGCAGTATTTT.